These 25 T cell receptor beta chains share one sample of origin, sequenced in a study of vaccination and CD4 T cells after COVID-19. Time point reported: late sampling 161 to 241 days after vaccination in three convalescent patients. TCRdb re-called the PCR reads with MiXCR, one entry per CDR3 protein. The sample lists over 25,000 distinct CDR3 sequences, roughly 50% occurring once. The starting material was CD4+ T cells from blood, obtained about 7 months after SARS-CoV-2 vaccination. Every receptor here comes from a human donor who had recovered from COVID-19.

The V and J genes are TRBV5-8 and TRBJ2-7; D possibly corresponds to TRBD2 (6 bases). From germline, CDR1 is SGHTS and CDR2 YDEGEE. Trimming pared 1 base from V and 12 bases from J, leaving 14 bases between. This CDR3 is built from 12 residues. CDR3 nucleotide sequence: TGTGCCAGCAGCTTGCGGCGGGGATGGCCGTACTTC. It yields the protein CASSLRRGWPYF.

The genes are TRBV7-9 and TRBJ2-7, with 7 positions matching TRBD1. The CDR3 totals 14 residues. J was trimmed by 3 bases and V by 5 bases; bases with no gene match: 7. Germline V gene lookup returns CDR1 SEHNR and CDR2 FQNEAQ (reference sequence). As DNA, the CDR3 is TGTGCCAGCAGCAAAGACTACAGGGGCTACGAGCAGTACTTC. Its translation: CASSKDYRGYEQYF.

This sequence joins TRBV28 and TRBJ1-2, with no clear D. Trimming took off 6 bases at V and 3 bases at J, with 14 bases between the two ends. This CDR3 spans 14 amino acids. Per germline, CDR1 MDHEN and CDR2 SYDVKM. The CDR3 DNA reads as TGTGCCAGCAGAACCTTGGCGGGTGACTATGGCTACACCTTC. Amino acid sequence: CASRTLAGDYGYTF.

The chain employs TRBV7-6 and TRBJ1-1; weak D call: TRBD1 (5 bases). The V end was cut by 0 bases, the J end by 1 base, with 12 bases between. CDR3 length: 16 residues. Germline V gives CDR1 SGHVS, CDR2 FNYEAQ. CDR3 sequence: CASSLARAGENTEAFF. DNA of the CDR3: TGTGCCAGCAGCTTAGCCCGTGCGGGGGAGAACACTGAAGCTTTCTTT.

This clonotype was detected once. The CDR3 DNA reads TGCAGCGTTGGGCGCGATAACACTGAAGCTTTCTTT. Its translation is CSVGRDNTEAFF. The chain is built from TRBV29-1 and TRBJ1-1; D not resolved. V was clipped by 4 bases and J by 2 bases, with 8 bases between them. CDR3 length: 12 amino acids. Germline lookup yields CDR1 SQVTM and CDR2 ANQGSEA. Full variable domain (outside the CDR3, taken from reference TRBV29-1 and TRBJ1-1): SAVISQKPSRDICQRGTSLTIQCQVDSQVTMMFWYRQQPGQSLTLIATANQGSEATYESGFVIDKFPISRPNLTFSTLTVSNMSPEDSSIYLCSVGRDNTEAFFGQGTRLTVV.

This clonotype was found a few times. V is TRBV7-9 and J is TRBJ1-1; D might be TRBD1 (5 bases). V shed 7 bases and J shed 1 base, with 16 bases lying between them. CDR3 length equals 15 residues. Per germline, CDR1 SEHNR and CDR2 FQNEAQ (reference sequence). The DNA of the CDR3 is TGTGCCAGCATCGACGGCAGGGCAGGGAACACTGAAGCTTTCTTT. Protein product: CASIDGRAGNTEAFF.

This clonotype was found a few times. V and J are TRBV27 and TRBJ2-1, with 8 nucleotides matching TRBD1. Trimming removed 2 bases from V and 14 bases from J; junction bases left unmatched: 8. The CDR3 runs 13 residues. CDR1 is MNHEY, CDR2 SMNVEV, per germline (reference sequence). DNA of the CDR3: TGTGCCAGCAGTTTAATCCCGGGGACAGGAGAGTTCTTC. It translates to CASSLIPGTGEFF.

The rearrangement links TRBV2 to TRBJ2-1, with 14 bases matching TRBD2. Germline V gives CDR1 SNHLY, CDR2 FYNNEI. This CDR3 region has 15 residues. After removal of 6 bases from V and 6 bases from J, the junction contained 4 bases not matched to a gene. The CDR3 region has the DNA TGTGCCAGCAGGGGGACTAGCGGGAGTGCCAATGAGCAGTTCTTC. Its translation is CASRGTSGSANEQFF.

The chain has TRBV28 and TRBJ1-2, with D uncertain. In germline, CDR1 is MDHEN, CDR2 SYDVKM. The CDR3 has 14 amino acids. Trimming took off 1 base at V and 8 bases at J, with 14 bases between the two ends. The CDR3, as DNA: TGTGCCAGCAGTTTATCCCTCGGTAGGAGGGGCTACACCTTC. It is translated as CASSLSLGRRGYTF.

The rearrangement uses TRBV2 and TRBJ2-1; unclear D gene. Trimming removed 8 bases at V and 4 bases at J, with 15 bases between. The CDR3 is 14 residues long. The germline V gene encodes CDR1 SNHLY and CDR2 FYNNEI. CDR3 nucleotides: TGTGCCAGCCCCAAAGCACCTCCGTACAATGAGCAGTTCTTC. Amino acid sequence: CASPKAPPYNEQFF.

This rearrangement joins TRBV28 to TRBJ1-2; D might be TRBD1 (6 bases). Germline V gene lookup returns CDR1 MDHEN and CDR2 SYDVKM. V was pared by 0 bases and J by 1 base, with 18 bases between. The CDR3 sequence is 18 residues long. CDR3 amino acids: CASSLWFLGQGNNYGYTF. For the CDR3, the DNA is TGTGCCAGCAGTTTATGGTTCTTAGGGCAGGGGAATAACTATGGCTACACCTTC.

V gene TRBV18 combines with J gene TRBJ1-5; D is unclear. Trimming stripped 1 base from V and 0 bases from J, with 4 bases between. The V gene's germline CDR1 is KGHSH and CDR2 LQKENI. The CDR3 is 14 residues long. For the CDR3, the DNA is TGTGCCAGCTCACCACAGGGTAGCAATCAGCCCCAGCATTTT. This translates into CASSPQGSNQPQHF.

V usage is TRBV20-1 and J usage is TRBJ2-1; 10 bases fit TRBD2. Trimming took 6 bases from V and 3 from J; bases not matched to a gene: 5. The length of the CDR3 is 14 residues. Per germline, CDR1 DFQATT and CDR2 SNEGSKA (reference sequence). The CDR3 sequence is CSALGLANYNEQFF. The CDR3, as DNA: TGCAGTGCGTTGGGACTAGCGAACTACAATGAGCAGTTCTTC.

The J gene is TRBJ2-7, the V gene TRBV21-1; no check of the table's D call, TRBD2, against the DNA was made. TRBV21-1 is assigned pseudogene status. This CDR3 spans 16 amino acids. This CDR3 is CASNQSTSGRNYEQYF. Here the CDR3 DNA reads TGTGCCAGCAATCAATCGACTAGCGGGAGGAACTACGAGCAGTACTTC.

V gene TRBV28 combines with J gene TRBJ2-5; D unclear. The CDR3 sequence is 17 residues long. V was cut by 6 bases and J by 2 bases, with 22 bases left in between. The germline V gene encodes CDR1 MDHEN and CDR2 SYDVKM. In DNA, the CDR3 is TGTGCCAGCAGCTACACTATCCGAGAGATCGGACAAGAGACCCAGTACTTC. Translation gives CASSYTIREIGQETQYF. The full variable domain, in which reference TRBV28 and TRBJ2-5 provide the parts outside the CDR3, is DVKVTQSSRYLVKRTGEKVFLECVQDMDHENMFWYRQDPGLGLRLIYFSYDVKMKEKGDIPEGYSVSREKKERFSLILESASTNQTSMYLCASSYTIREIGQETQYFGPGTRLLVL.

V and J are TRBV25-1 and TRBJ2-7; 8 nucleotides agree with TRBD1. The junction had 10 bases not matched to a gene; V was cut back by 6 bases and J by 0 bases. Per the germline V gene, CDR1 is MGHDK and CDR2 is SYGVNS. The CDR3 spans 16 residues. The CDR3 protein is CASSDTGTGPSYEQYF. CDR3 nucleotides: TGTGCCAGCAGCGATACCGGGACAGGTCCCTCCTACGAGCAGTACTTC.

This clonotype has more than one count but fewer than ten. The chain combines TRBV20-1 with TRBJ2-5; possible D gene TRBD2, 5 bases. Germline CDR1 reads DFQATT; CDR2 reads SNEGSKA (reference sequence). This CDR3 spans 11 amino acids. CDR3 in amino acids: CSEERYETQYF. CDR3 in DNA: TGCAGCGAGGAGCGGTATGAGACCCAGTACTTC.

V is TRBV10-3 and J is TRBJ1-2; no reliable D call. V lost 10 bases and J lost 8, with 20 bases in between. CDR1 and CDR2 from the germline V gene are ENHRY and SYGVKD. This CDR3 has 13 amino acids. Here the CDR3 DNA reads TGTGCCACACGAGCCCCCCTCTCGGGGGGCTACACCTTC. Protein product: CATRAPLSGGYTF.

The gene calls are TRBV20-1 and TRBJ2-7; tentative D call: TRBD2 (5 bases). Germline values: CDR1 DFQATT, CDR2 SNEGSKA (reference sequence). The CDR3 has 15 amino acids. The ends were cut back, 3 bases at V and 0 bases at J, with 15 bases in the middle. As DNA, the CDR3 is TGCAGTGCTAGGACGCTAGCACTAAGCTCCTACGAGCAGTACTTC. It encodes CSARTLALSSYEQYF.

The chain combines TRBV20-1 with TRBJ2-1; 9 bases are a match to TRBD2. Germline CDR1 DFQATT, CDR2 SNEGSKA (reference sequence). After removal of 5 bases from V and 6 bases from J, the junction contained 11 bases not matched to a gene. The CDR3 runs to 15 residues. This chain's CDR3 is CSAVNPSSGINEQFF. DNA for the CDR3: TGCAGTGCTGTAAATCCGTCTAGCGGGATCAATGAGCAGTTCTTC.

This chain uses TRBV28 with TRBJ2-3, with D possibly being TRBD2 (6 bases). Germline CDR1 and CDR2: MDHEN and SYDVKM. Trimming cost V 3 bases and J 9 bases, with 10 bases left between them. The CDR3 covers 12 residues. The CDR3 DNA reads as TGTGCCAGCAGTTTCCCCGGGAGAACGCAGTATTTT. Residues: CASSFPGRTQYF.

The chain carries TRBV15 and TRBJ2-7, with TRBD2 matching 14 bases. From germline, CDR1 is LNHNV and CDR2 YYDKDF (reference sequence). The CDR3 runs to 16 residues. Trimming at V came to 5 bases and at J to 0 bases, leaving 3 bases not matched to a gene. The CDR3: CATSPGLAGVSYEQYF. The CDR3 DNA is TGTGCCACCAGCCCGGGACTAGCGGGGGTCTCCTACGAGCAGTACTTC.

This sequence joins TRBV7-2 and TRBJ2-3, with 7 bases identical to TRBD2. This CDR3 comprises 14 residues. Germline V gene lookup returns CDR1 SGHTA and CDR2 FQGNSA. V was pared by 4 bases and J by 1 base, with 2 bases of the junction left unmatched. The CDR3 DNA sequence: TGTGCCAGCAGCTCGGGACTACGCACAGATACGCAGTATTTT. Translation: CASSSGLRTDTQYF.

The sample holds a few counts of this clonotype. The chain has TRBV6-5 and TRBJ1-1; D remains unclear. In germline, CDR1 is MNHEY, CDR2 SVGAGI. Trimming stripped 2 bases from V and 4 bases from J, with 11 bases between. CDR3 length: 14 amino acids. This chain's CDR3 is CASSYTRQATEAFF. CDR3 DNA sequence: TGTGCCAGCAGTTACACCCGACAAGCCACTGAAGCTTTCTTT.

The V gene is TRBV19, the J gene TRBJ2-7; D unclear. Germline assignment: CDR1 LNHDA and CDR2 SQIVND (reference sequence). The CDR3 length is 15 residues. The V end lost 4 bases, the J end lost 3 bases, and 16 bases lay between the germline ends. CDR3 sequence (DNA): TGTGCCAGTAGTACGGTTTCCTCGCGATTCTACGAGCAGTACTTC. It encodes CASSTVSSRFYEQYF.